The rows below give T cell receptor beta chains drawn from one sample of a study of cytomegalovirus exposure and HLA in healthy donors. Sequenced by immunoSEQ multiplex PCR; TCRdb stores in-frame clones only, minus some. The data show some 180,000 clones, over 80% seen once. The sequenced sample was PBMCs. All receptors come from a man aged 40-49 years in good health and CMV-seronegative. Each CDR3 is given without its conserved first and last residue.

v_gene	len	j_gene	CDR3aa
TRBV9	13	TRBJ1-4	ASSVGSGVGEKLF
TRBV28	11	TRBJ2-7	ASRPSLTYEQY
TRBV30	12	NA	AWSPGGPLGEQY
TRBV7-2	13	TRBJ2-2	ASSPGRGHTGELF
TRBV9	12	TRBJ1-5	ASSVAGMDQPQH
TRBV11-2	13	TRBJ1-3	ASKTTGAVGNTIY
TRBV18	14	TRBJ2-5	ASSPPGLAGGETQY
TRBV18	11	TRBJ2-7	ASSPLSESEQY
TRBV6-6	12	TRBJ1-4	ASIQGGRYEKLF
TRBV5-6	12	TRBJ1-1	ASSLDTVNTEAF
TRBV15	17	TRBJ1-2	ATSRDPGQGPIYNYGYT
TRBV4-3	14	TRBJ1-1	ASSLSPRTGYTEAF
TRBV14	16	TRBJ2-6	ASSQESGFSSGANVLT
TRBV7-9	10	TRBJ1-3	ASSLVRDTIY
TRBV5-4	14	TRBJ2-3	ASTLFSGGLTDTQY
TRBV28	14	TRBJ2-1	ASSLESGRAYNEQF
TRBV9	12	TRBJ1-1	ASSVSSGNTEAF
TRBV28	10	TRBJ1-4	ASSLGLEKLF
TRBV19	14	TRBJ2-1	ASSVSGGPLYGEQF
TRBV7-9	13	TRBJ2-4	ASSPPGQAKNIQY
TRBV7-3	12	TRBJ2-6	ASSPLGGANVLT
TRBV7-9	17	TRBJ1-2	ASSLLPLLEGAGPYGYT
TRBV7-2	15	TRBJ1-6	ASSLASTGSSYSPLH
TRBV5-8	10	TRBJ2-7	ASSLRDYEQY
TRBV5-1	10	TRBJ2-3	ASSHRPDTQY
TRBV6-1	11	TRBJ2-5	ASSVGPWETQY
TRBV20-1	9	TRBJ1-2	SSRFNYGYT
TRBV27	14	TRBJ1-1	ASSPGLVLANTEAF
TRBV7-2	11	TRBJ1-2	ASSSGQGHGYT
TRBV9	13	TRBJ1-1	ASSPLEQVRTEAF
TRBV5-1	12	TRBJ2-6	ASLEDSGANVLT
TRBV30	11	TRBJ1-2	AWRRQGAPGYT
TRBV2	12	TRBJ2-5	ASSEVTAQETQY
TRBV11-3	12	TRBJ1-1	ASSLEGTGLEAF